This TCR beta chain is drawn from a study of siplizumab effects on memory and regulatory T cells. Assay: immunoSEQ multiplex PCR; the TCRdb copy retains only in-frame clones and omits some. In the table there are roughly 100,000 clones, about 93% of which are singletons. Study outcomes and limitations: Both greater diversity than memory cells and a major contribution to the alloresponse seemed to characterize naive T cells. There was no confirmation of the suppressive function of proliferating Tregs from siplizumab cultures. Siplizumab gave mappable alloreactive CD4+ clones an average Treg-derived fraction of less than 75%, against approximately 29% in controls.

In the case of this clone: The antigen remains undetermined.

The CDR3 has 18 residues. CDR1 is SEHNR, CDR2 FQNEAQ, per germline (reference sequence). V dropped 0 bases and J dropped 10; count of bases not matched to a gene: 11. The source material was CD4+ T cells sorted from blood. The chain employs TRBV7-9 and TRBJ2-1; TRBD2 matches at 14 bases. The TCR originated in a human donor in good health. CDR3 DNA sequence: TGTGCCAGCAGCTTAGCTGAAGGGACTAGCGGGAGCCGAGGAGAGCAGTTCTTC. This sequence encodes CASSLAEGTSGSRGEQFF. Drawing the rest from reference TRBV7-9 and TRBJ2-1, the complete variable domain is DTGVSQNPRHKITKRGQNVTFRCDPISEHNRLYWYRQTLGQGPEFLTYFQNEAQLEKSRLLSDRFSAERPKGSFSTLEIQRTEQGDSAMYLCASSLAEGTSGSRGEQFFGPGTRLTVL.